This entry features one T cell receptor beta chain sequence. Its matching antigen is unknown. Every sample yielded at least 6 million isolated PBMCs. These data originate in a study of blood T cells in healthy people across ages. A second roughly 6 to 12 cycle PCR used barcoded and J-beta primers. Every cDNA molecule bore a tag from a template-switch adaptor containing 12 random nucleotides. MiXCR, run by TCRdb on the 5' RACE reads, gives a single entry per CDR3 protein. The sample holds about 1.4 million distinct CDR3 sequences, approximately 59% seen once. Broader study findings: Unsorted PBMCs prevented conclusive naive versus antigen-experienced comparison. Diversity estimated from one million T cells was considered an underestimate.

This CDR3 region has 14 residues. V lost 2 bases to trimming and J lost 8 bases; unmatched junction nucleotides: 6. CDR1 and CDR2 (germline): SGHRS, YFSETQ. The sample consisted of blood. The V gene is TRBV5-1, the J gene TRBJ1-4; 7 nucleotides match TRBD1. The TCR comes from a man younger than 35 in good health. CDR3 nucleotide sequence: TGCGCCAGCAGCTTTGGACAGGTTGGAGAAAAACTGTTTTTT. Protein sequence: CASSFGQVGEKLFF.